This entry lists 14 T cell receptor beta chains sequenced from one sample in a study of molecular identifiers for immune sequencing clone quantification. TCRdb used MiXCR to reprocess the PCR reads, holding one entry per CDR3 protein. The sample has some 590,000 distinct CDR3 sequences, roughly 23% seen once. The sample was naive CD8+ T cells from blood, with Jurkat cell RNA spiked in. Subset in this sample: FACS-sorted CD8+CD4-CCR7+CD45RA+ naive T cells. These receptors all stem from a human donor in good health. Some libraries in this study had Jurkat cell RNA spiked in.

The CDR3 DNA is TGCAGTGCTTGGACGATATTACTAGCGGTTGGAGATACGCAGTATTTT. Its translation: CSAWTILLAVGDTQYF. The rearrangement joins TRBV20-1 to TRBJ2-3, with 8 bases matching TRBD2. The V gene's germline CDR1 is DFQATT and CDR2 SNEGSKA (reference sequence). The CDR3 is 16 residues long. V shed 5 bases and J 5 bases; nucleotides not matched to a gene: 15.

This clonotype was recorded at least ten times. The chain combines TRBV5-4 with TRBJ2-1; D uncertain. The V and J ends lost 3 bases and 9 bases respectively, with 7 bases between them. Germline assignment: CDR1 SGHNT and CDR2 YYREEE (reference sequence). The CDR3 sequence is 11 residues long. The CDR3 DNA sequence: TGTGCCAGCAGCTACTACGGTGAGCAGTTCTTC. It is translated as CASSYYGEQFF.

This clonotype was detected a few times. The gene calls are TRBV6-2 or TRBV6-3 and TRBJ2-1, with 10 bases fitting TRBD2. Germline-derived CDR1 and CDR2 are MNHEY and SVGEGT. The V segment lost 9 bases and the J segment 6 bases; nucleotides outside the gene matches: 23. The length of the CDR3 is 19 residues. The CDR3: CASLTATFERGGRPNEQFF. CDR3 DNA sequence: TGTGCCAGTTTAACCGCCACCTTCGAGCGGGGGGGCCGTCCCAATGAGCAGTTCTTC.

This clonotype came up many times. The gene calls are TRBV6-5 and TRBJ1-1, with D uncertain. Germline-derived CDR1 and CDR2 are MNHEY and SVGAGI. V lost 0 bases, J lost 4 bases, and 6 bases lay in between. The CDR3 is made up of 13 amino acids. This CDR3 is CASSYSLGTEAFF. CDR3 nucleotide sequence: TGTGCCAGCAGTTACTCGCTGGGCACTGAAGCTTTCTTT.

This clonotype was counted ten times or more. The rearrangement links TRBV10-2 to TRBJ2-3; 10 bases agree with TRBD2. Germline assignment: CDR1 WSHSY and CDR2 SAAADI. This CDR3 spans 15 amino acids. J gave up 5 bases and V 1 base, and 3 bases lay outside the gene matches. The CDR3 sequence is CASSELAGGLDTQYF. CDR3 in DNA: TGCGCCAGCAGTGAGTTAGCGGGGGGTTTAGATACGCAGTATTTT.

As for this clonotype: The conserved phenylalanine or tryptophan normally closing the CDR3 is absent here, so this likely arose from a read error. The chain couples TRBV2 to TRBJ2-2; possible D gene TRBD2, 5 bases. CDR3 length: 15 residues. Trimming cost V 8 bases and J 0 bases, with 13 bases left between them. CDR1 and CDR2 from the germline V gene are SNHLY and FYNNEI. CDR3 in amino acids: CASQNGRSNTGELFS. CDR3 nucleotide sequence: TGTGCCAGCCAGAATGGGAGATCGAACACCGGGGAGCTGTTTTCT.

In regard to this clonotype: A much larger clone is a single base away; this may be a read error. The chain employs TRBV4-3 and TRBJ1-4, with D possibly matching TRBD1 (5 bases). The CDR3 has 13 amino acids. CDR1 LGHNA and CDR2 YSLEER come from the germline V gene. The CDR3: CAGSQDRAGGLFF. The CDR3 DNA is TGCGCCGGCAGCCAAGATCGGGCCGGGGGACTGTTTTTT.

Worth noting for this clonotype: The conserved phenylalanine or tryptophan normally closing the CDR3 is absent here, so this likely arose from a read error. The chain employs TRBV6-5 and TRBJ2-7, with TRBD1 as a possible D gene (5 bases). CDR1 MNHEY and CDR2 SVGAGI come from the germline V gene. Trimming removed 2 bases from V and 3 bases from J, with 11 bases in between. The length of the CDR3 is 14 residues. This CDR3 reads CASSYAGQSYEQYS. DNA of the CDR3: TGTGCCAGCAGTTACGCCGGACAAAGCTACGAGCAGTACTCC.

This clonotype showed up just a few times. The chain carries TRBV6-5 and TRBJ1-5; D might be TRBD1 (6 bases). V lost 4 bases to trimming and J lost 2 bases, with 21 bases between them. The CDR3 sequence is 18 residues long. Germline CDR1 reads MNHEY; CDR2 reads SVGAGI. In nucleotides, the CDR3 is TGTGCCAGCAGTTTGGGTTGGGGGGCCCGGTCGGGCAATCAGCCCCAGCATTTT. This translates into CASSLGWGARSGNQPQHF.

This clonotype was counted at least ten times. This rearrangement joins TRBV11-2 to TRBJ1-1; D gene unclear. This CDR3 comprises 14 residues. Germline values: CDR1 SGHAT, CDR2 FQNNGV. V was pared by 5 bases and J by 2 bases, with 12 bases between. This CDR3 reads CASSQAWGNTEAFF. CDR3 coding DNA: TGTGCCAGCAGCCAGGCCTGGGGAAACACTGAAGCTTTCTTT.

On this clonotype itself: A much larger clone differs from this one at a single base, so this may be a read error. V usage is TRBV25-1 and J usage is TRBJ2-4, with D perhaps being TRBD1 or TRBD2 (6 bases each). The germline CDR1 and CDR2 sequences are MGHDK and SYGVNS. The CDR3 has 13 amino acids. Here the CDR3 reads CATGDEGGNTQYF. CDR3 nucleotide sequence: TGTGCCACAGGGGATGAGGGAGGTAACACTCAGTACTTC.

This clonotype was seen a handful of times. This sequence joins TRBV6-5 and TRBJ1-4; D call uncertain. CDR1 MNHEY and CDR2 SVGAGI come from the germline V gene. The V gene lost 0 bases and the J gene lost 5 bases, with 7 bases spanning the gap. There are 14 residues in the CDR3. The CDR3 DNA follows: TGTGCCAGCAGTTACTCGGGTCACAATGAAAAACTGTTTTTT. Translation: CASSYSGHNEKLFF.

Ten or more counts support this clonotype. The chain recombines TRBV7-9 with TRBJ2-3; D remains ambiguous. Trimming took off 9 bases at V and 2 bases at J, with 9 bases between the two ends. CDR3 length equals 12 residues. Germline V gene lookup returns CDR1 SEHNR and CDR2 FQNEAQ (reference sequence). The CDR3 protein is CASDTATDTQYF. CDR3 coding DNA: TGTGCCAGTGACACAGCCACAGATACGCAGTATTTT. Drawing the rest from reference TRBV7-9 and TRBJ2-3, the complete variable domain is DTGVSQNPRHKITKRGQNVTFRCDPISEHNRLYWYRQTLGQGPEFLTYFQNEAQLEKSRLLSDRFSAERPKGSFSTLEIQRTEQGDSAMYLCASDTATDTQYFGPGTRLTVL.

This clonotype was found many times. This chain uses TRBV5-1 with TRBJ2-7; a weak D match, TRBD2 (5 bases). The CDR3 loop spans 15 amino acids. Germline V gives CDR1 SGHRS, CDR2 YFSETQ. V was trimmed by 2 bases and J by 2 bases, leaving 14 bases between them. In nucleotides, the CDR3 is TGCGCCAGCAGCTTCTTCTCGGGGAGTGCCTACGAGCAGTACTTC. It yields the protein CASSFFSGSAYEQYF.